The rows below give T cell receptor beta chains drawn from one sample of a study of cytomegalovirus exposure and HLA in healthy donors. The table came from immunoSEQ multiplex PCR; TCRdb's copy has only in-frame clones and leaves some out. The top ten hold about 3% of the sample, which has about 200,000 clones, roughly 80% seen once. Source material: PBMCs. Every receptor here comes from a man aged 25-45 years in good health and CMV-seronegative. Each CDR3 is given with its conserved first and last residue. D genes are given only for firm matches. Size is stated for part of the rows, as once, few or many counts, or as a class when the clone is expanded.

D	size	V	length	J	DNA	CDR3
NA	NA	TRBV5-1	13	TRBJ2-7	TGCGCCAGCAGCTTTACAGAAGGCTACGAGCAGTACTTC	CASSFTEGYEQYF
NA	NA	TRBV6-5	14	TRBJ2-7	TGTGCCAGCAGTTCTTTTGGAGGGGGGGACGAGCAGTACTTC	CASSSFGGGDEQYF
NA	NA	TRBV28	14	TRBJ1-2	TGTGCCAGCAGCCTACAGGGTTCGAACTATGGCTACACCTTC	CASSLQGSNYGYTF
NA	NA	TRBV7-9	12	TRBJ2-7	TGTGCCAGCAGCCCTGGGCCCTACGAGCAGTACTTC	CASSPGPYEQYF
NA	NA	TRBV5-6	15	TRBJ2-1	TGTGCCAGCAGCTTGGGACAGCTCTACTACAATGAGCAGTTCTTC	CASSLGQLYYNEQFF
TRBD2	NA	TRBV6-1	13	TRBJ2-7	TGTGCCAGCAGTCTCCCCTCCGGGACTAGCGTCTACTTC	CASSLPSGTSVYF
TRBD1	NA	TRBV7-6	15	TRBJ2-3	TGTGCCAGCAGCCCCGGGACAGGGTTCGCAGATACGCAGTATTTT	CASSPGTGFADTQYF
NA	NA	TRBV6-1	14	TRBJ1-2	TGTGCCAGCAGTGCAACGACACATAACTATGGCTACACCTTC	CASSATTHNYGYTF
TRBD1	NA	TRBV2	15	TRBJ1-1	TGTGCCAGCAGTGATGCGGACAGGGGGGAGACTGAAGCTTTCTTT	CASSDADRGETEAFF
TRBD1	few	TRBV10-3	13	TRBJ1-1	TGTGCCATCAGGGACAGGGGGAACACTGAAGCTTTCTTT	CAIRDRGNTEAFF
NA	NA	TRBV18	16	TRBJ2-7	TGTGCCAGCTCACCCGCTGACAGGACGTTCGATTACGAGCAGTACTTC	CASSPADRTFDYEQYF
TRBD1	NA	TRBV5-6	17	TRBJ1-5	TGTGCCAGCAGCTTGGAAACCAGGGGGCGAAGCAATCAGCCCCAGCATTTT	CASSLETRGRSNQPQHF
TRBD2	NA	TRBV11-2	15	TRBJ2-1	TGTGCCAGCAGCCAGACTAGCGGGGGGGCGCATGAGCAGTTCTTC	CASSQTSGGAHEQFF
TRBD2	NA	TRBV28	15	TRBJ2-2	TGTGCCATCCGGGGGCCTGGCGGGGGGCCCGGGGAGCTGTTTTTT	CAIRGPGGGPGELFF
NA	NA	TRBV5-1	13	TRBJ2-7	TGCGCCAGCAGGTACAGCTACTCCTACGAGCAGTACTTC	CASRYSYSYEQYF
NA	NA	TRBV2	15	TRBJ2-2	TGTGCCAGCAGCCCTTCGTTAGCGTTCACCGGGGAGCTGTTTTTT	CASSPSLAFTGELFF
NA	NA	TRBV29-1	13	TRBJ1-1	TGCAGCGTTGCTTCGGGGGTGGGCACTGAAGCTTTCTTT	CSVASGVGTEAFF
NA	NA	TRBV19	14	TRBJ2-2	TGTGCCAGTAGTATTCAGGGTAGCACCGGGGAGCTGTTTTTT	CASSIQGSTGELFF
TRBD1	NA	TRBV9	15	TRBJ2-3	TGTGCCAGCAGCGTAGAGGGGGCGGGCGCAGATACGCAGTATTTT	CASSVEGAGADTQYF
TRBD2	once	TRBV4-1	17	TRBJ2-5	TGCGCCAGCAGCCAAGACCTTAGCGGGGGCTGGGGGGAGACCCAGTACTTC	CASSQDLSGGWGETQYF
NA	NA	TRBV2	9	TRBJ2-5	TGTGCCAGCGGGCCCACGGAATACTTC	CASGPTEYF
TRBD1	NA	TRBV15	19	TRBJ2-7	TGTGCCACCAGCAGATCCCGGGACAGGGCAACAGGTCCCGGGTACGAGCAGTACTTC	CATSRSRDRATGPGYEQYF
NA	few	TRBV9	14	TRBJ2-1	TGTGCCAGCAGCGAGACGGACAGAGCCGATGAGCAGTTCTTC	CASSETDRADEQFF
TRBD1	NA	TRBV7-9	13	TRBJ2-7	TGTGCCAGCAGCTTGAAGGACAGGGGGTTACAGTACTTC	CASSLKDRGLQYF
NA	few	TRBV2	15	TRBJ2-4	TGTGCCAGCAGTGGGGACTTGTTAGCCAAAAACATTCAGTACTTC	CASSGDLLAKNIQYF
NA	NA	TRBV18	14	TRBJ2-2	TGTGCCAGCTCGCGAGGACAGAACACCGGGGAGCTGTTTTTT	CASSRGQNTGELFF
TRBD1	NA	TRBV7-9	15	TRBJ1-4	TGTGCCAGCAGCCTCGGGACAGGGGATAATGAAAAACTGTTTTTT	CASSLGTGDNEKLFF
NA	NA	TRBV25-1	16	TRBJ1-4	TGTGCCAGCAGTGAATATAGAGGCGTCGGATATGAAAAACTGTTTTTT	CASSEYRGVGYEKLFF